Following are 16 T cell receptor beta chains from one sample sequenced in a study of graft-versus-host responses after intestinal transplantation. Some clones are missing from TCRdb's copy, which holds only in-frame ones; the method was immunoSEQ multiplex PCR. This table holds 50,000 to 75,000 clones, 85% to 95% found once. These receptors' antigens are unknown. Material: unstimulated CD4+ T cells sorted from spleen or lymph node cells, obtained before transplant. These receptor sequences come from a human donor who was the organ donor for an intestinal transplant.

The chain carries TRBV4-1 and TRBJ2-5; TRBD2 matches at 13 bases. The J call is in doubt because the DNA end fits TRBJ2-7 better. CDR3 length: 17 residues. Germline assignment: CDR1 MGHRA and CDR2 YSYEKL. The CDR3 nucleotides are TGCGCCAGCAGCCAACGACTAGCGGGGGGTCTCTCCTACGAGCAGTACTTC. Amino acids: CASSQRLAGGLSYEQYF.

Details on this clone: Other DNA sequences within the sample encode an identical CDR3. This chain connects TRBV7-3 to TRBJ2-2, with D unresolved. Germline V CDR1 and CDR2: SGHTA, FQGTGA. CDR3 length: 14 residues. Trimming removed 2 bases from V and 0 bases from J, with 4 bases in between. CDR3 amino acids: CASSLGANTGELFF. CDR3 DNA: TGTGCCAGCAGCTTAGGGGCGAACACCGGGGAGCTGTTTTTT. The whole variable domain, remainder taken from reference TRBV7-3 and TRBJ2-2, is GAGVSQTPSNKVTEKGKYVELRCDPISGHTALYWYRQSLGQGPEFLIYFQGTGAADDSGLPNDRFFAVRPEGSVSTLKIQRTERGDSAVYLCASSLGANTGELFFGEGSRLTVL.

The chain recombines TRBV15 with TRBJ2-2; no clear D. The CDR3 loop spans 14 amino acids. The V end lost 0 bases, the J end lost 2 bases, and 4 bases lay between the germline ends. CDR1 and CDR2 from the germline V gene are LNHNV and YYDKDF (reference sequence). In nucleotides, the CDR3 is TGTGCCACCAGCAGAGATTTTAACACCGGGGAGCTGTTTTTT. It translates to CATSRDFNTGELFF.

On this clone itself: Other DNA variants within this sample encode the same CDR3. The chain recombines TRBV4-3 with TRBJ1-2; D might be TRBD1 (6 bases). Trimming shortened V by 3 bases and J by 4 bases, and 12 bases separated the two germline ends. The CDR3 runs 14 residues. Per germline, CDR1 LGHNA and CDR2 YSLEER. CDR3 in amino acids: CASSQEQGTYGYTF. The CDR3 DNA follows: TGCGCCAGCAGCCAGGAACAGGGCACCTATGGCTACACCTTC.

The rearrangement uses TRBV9 and TRBJ2-7; 8 bases fit TRBD1. From germline, CDR1 is SGDLS and CDR2 YYNGEE. This CDR3 region has 14 residues. Trimming at V came to 2 bases and at J to 3 bases, leaving 4 bases not matched to a gene. As DNA, the CDR3 is TGTGCCAGCAGCGTCGGGACAGGTCTCTACGAGCAGTACTTC. Translation: CASSVGTGLYEQYF.

The CDR3 DNA sequence: TGTGCCAGCGCGTCGGCGAGCAATCAGCCCCAGCATTTT. This sequence encodes CASASASNQPQHF. The chain recombines TRBV6-1 with TRBJ1-5, with D hard to call. Trimming stripped 8 bases from V and 1 base from J, with 9 bases between. Germline V gene sequence: CDR1 MNHNS, CDR2 SASEGT. The CDR3 is made up of 13 amino acids.

This chain connects TRBV5-1 to TRBJ1-2; D perhaps matches TRBD1 (5 bases). Trimming took 0 bases from V and 2 from J, leaving 8 bases between them. Germline V gene lookup returns CDR1 SGHRS and CDR2 YFSETQ. The CDR3 runs to 14 residues. DNA for the CDR3: TGCGCCAGCAGCTTGGGACAGCTGAACTATGGCTACACCTTC. Its translation is CASSLGQLNYGYTF.

The chain carries TRBV5-6 and TRBJ2-1; 9 nucleotides agree with TRBD1. Germline CDR1 reads SGHDT; CDR2 reads YYEEEE. The CDR3 length is 15 residues. Trimming took 0 bases from V and 6 from J; bases not matched to a gene: 4. CDR3: CASSLAGQGLNEQFF. For the CDR3, the DNA is TGTGCCAGCAGCTTGGCGGGACAGGGCCTCAATGAGCAGTTCTTC.

This chain joins TRBV13 and TRBJ2-4; TRBD2 matches 7 bases. Germline CDR1 PRHDT, CDR2 FYEKMQ (reference sequence). Trimming removed 1 base from V and 6 bases from J; junction bases left unmatched: 3. The CDR3 has 14 amino acids. The CDR3 spells CASSLVSGGNIQYF. CDR3 nucleotide sequence: TGTGCCAGCAGCTTAGTCTCGGGGGGAAACATTCAGTACTTC.

This clone was detected only once. One end of the junction does not line up with germline, which may come from a read error. The rearrangement joins TRBV5-1 to TRBJ1-2; weak D call: TRBD1 (6 bases). Germline V gives CDR1 SGHRS, CDR2 YFSETQ. This CDR3 is 16 amino acids long. CDR3 nucleotide sequence: TGCGCCCGCAGCTTGGCCGGTGGGGGGCGATACTATGGCTACACCTTC. This gives the protein CARSLAGGGRYYGYTF.

The chain combines TRBV27 with TRBJ2-4; 8 bases are shared with TRBD1. CDR3 size: 16 residues. CDR1 is MNHEY, CDR2 SMNVEV, per germline (reference sequence). The V segment lost 5 bases and the J segment 0 bases; nucleotides outside the gene matches: 6. CDR3 loop: CASSPDRGVAKNIQYF. The CDR3 DNA sequence: TGTGCCAGCAGTCCCGACAGGGGAGTAGCCAAAAACATTCAGTACTTC.

The chain recombines TRBV19 with TRBJ2-2; D uncertain. Germline V CDR1 and CDR2: LNHDA, SQIVND (reference sequence). V lost 8 bases to trimming and J lost 3 bases, with 13 bases between them. The CDR3 length is 14 residues. The CDR3, as DNA: TGTGCCAGTGGTGGACGGGCTTACACCGGGGAGCTGTTTTTT. Translation gives CASGGRAYTGELFF.

The chain employs TRBV10-3 and TRBJ1-4; TRBD1 matches 9 bases. The V gene end was trimmed by 5 bases and the J gene end by 7 bases; junction bases not matched to a gene: 5. The CDR3 extends over 14 amino acids. Looked up from germline, CDR1 is ENHRY and CDR2 is SYGVKD. The CDR3 sequence is CAISYPTGGEKLFF. Here the CDR3 DNA reads TGTGCCATCAGTTACCCGACAGGGGGTGAAAAACTGTTTTTT.

Concerning this clone itself: This specimen includes other DNA sequences encoding the same CDR3. In DNA form, the CDR3 reads TGCAGTGCTCCCGGCGGAGAGACCCAGTACTTC. It encodes CSAPGGETQYF. V and J are TRBV20-1 and TRBJ2-5, with D unclear. Germline V gives CDR1 DFQATT, CDR2 SNEGSKA (reference sequence). The CDR3 covers 11 residues. With 5 bases removed from V and 4 bases from J, the gap between germline ends came to 8 bases.

V gene TRBV18 combines with J gene TRBJ2-2; tentatively, D is TRBD1 (5 bases). In germline, CDR1 is KGHSH, CDR2 LQKENI. The V and J ends lost 1 base and 3 bases respectively, with 12 bases between them. This CDR3 is 16 amino acids long. For the CDR3, the DNA is TGTGCCAGCTCACCACTCTGGACAAAAGACACCGGGGAGCTGTTTTTT. This gives the protein CASSPLWTKDTGELFF.

The chain joins TRBV7-8 to TRBJ1-6; D is unresolved. Per germline, CDR1 SGHVS and CDR2 FQNEAQ. Trimming shortened V by 4 bases and J by 7 bases, and 14 bases separated the two germline ends. The length of the CDR3 is 15 residues. CDR3 sequence reads: CASSYRLDLNSPLHF. The CDR3 coding sequence is TGTGCCAGCAGCTACCGTCTGGACTTAAATTCACCCCTCCACTTT. The full variable domain, completed using reference TRBV7-8 and TRBJ1-6, is GAGVSQSPRYKVAKRGQDVALRCDPISGHVSLFWYQQALGQGPEFLTYFQNEAQLDKSGLPSDRFFAERPEGSVSTLKIQRTQQEDSAVYLCASSYRLDLNSPLHFGNGTRLTVT.